What follows is one TCR beta chain and its context. CDR3 size: 14 residues. Primers for the PCR totalled 60 Vbeta and 13 Jbeta. Measured with immunoSEQ multiplex PCR; TCRdb has only the in-frame clones, and not every one. The table lists around 240,000 clones, 82% of them singletons, with 4.5% to 6% in the top ten. This specimen belongs to a study of cytomegalovirus exposure and HLA in healthy donors. Sequencing was carried out using PBMCs. The chain uses TRBV21-1 and TRBJ2-7; the DNA was not compared with TRBD2, the D call given in the table. TRBV21-1 is annotated as a pseudogene. The sequence was collected from a woman aged 40 to 50 in good health and CMV-seropositive. DNA for the CDR3: TGTGCCAGCAGCCCTGATAGAGGGTCCCGCGAGCAGTACTTC. Amino acid sequence: CASSPDRGSREQYF.